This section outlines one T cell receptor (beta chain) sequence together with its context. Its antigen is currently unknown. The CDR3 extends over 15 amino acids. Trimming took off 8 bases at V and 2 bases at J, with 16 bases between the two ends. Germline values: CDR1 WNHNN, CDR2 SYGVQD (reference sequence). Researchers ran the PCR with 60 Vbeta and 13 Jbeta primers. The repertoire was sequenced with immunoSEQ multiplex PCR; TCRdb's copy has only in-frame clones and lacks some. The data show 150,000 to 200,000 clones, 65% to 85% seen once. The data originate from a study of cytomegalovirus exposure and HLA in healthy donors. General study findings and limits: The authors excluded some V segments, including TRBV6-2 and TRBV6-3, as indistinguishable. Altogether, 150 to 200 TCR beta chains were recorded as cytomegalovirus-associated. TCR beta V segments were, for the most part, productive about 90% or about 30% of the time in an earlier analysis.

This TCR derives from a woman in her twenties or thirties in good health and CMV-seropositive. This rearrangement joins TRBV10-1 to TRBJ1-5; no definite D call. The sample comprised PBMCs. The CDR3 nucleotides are TGCGCCAGCTCGAATAGCGGGGTCGGCAATCAGCCCCAGCATTTT. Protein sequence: CASSNSGVGNQPQHF.